This entry lists 17 T cell receptor beta chains sequenced from one sample in a study of T cells in women clearing cervical HPV infection. The assay was immunoSEQ multiplex PCR, and TCRdb's table has in-frame clones only and misses some. The repertoire table contains around 8,800 clones. Material for sequencing was blood buffy coat. The receptors stem from a woman between 18 and 75 years old with a cervical HPV16 infection that either progressed to CIN3+ or cleared (not recorded which).

This clone is called medium-sized (0.01 to 0.1%) based on its frequency. The read ends 3 residues before the CDR3 terminus; that terminus is restored from the germline J gene. The chain links TRBV23-1 to TRBJ2-7; a possible D gene is TRBD1 (5 bases). TRBV23-1 is flagged as an ORF with uncertain function. Trimming cost V 7 bases and J 2 bases, with 9 bases left between them. There are 12 residues in the CDR3. The CDR3 spells CASIMDTYEQYF. The CDR3 DNA, read in part, is TGCGCCAGCATTATGGACACCTACGAG.

About this clone itself: The read ends 3 residues shy of where the CDR3 ends; the end is completed using the germline J gene. This rearrangement joins TRBV2 to TRBJ1-1, with a tentative D call TRBD1 (5 bases). The germline gives CDR1 SNHLY, CDR2 FYNNEI. This CDR3 region has 14 residues. The covered CDR3 bases are TGTGCCACCGAGGCGGAGACCGGGGGTGCAGAA. It specifies CATEAETGGAE. The whole CDR3 protein reads CATEAETGGAEAFF. Variable domain in full (rest from reference TRBV2 and TRBJ1-1): EPEVTQTPSHQVTQMGQEVILRCVPISNHLYFYWYRQILGQKVEFLVSFYNNEISEKSEIFDDQFSVERPDGSNFTLKIRSTKLEDSAMYFCATEAETGGAEAFFGQGTRLTVV.

On this clone itself: One end of the junction does not line up with germline, which may come from a read error. The CDR3 is cut off 3 residues early in the read; its end comes from the germline J gene. Additional DNA sequences in this sample encode the identical CDR3. This chain uses TRBV19 with TRBJ1-3; D perhaps matches TRBD1 (6 bases). Germline CDR1 reads LNHDA; CDR2 reads SQIVND (reference sequence). The CDR3 loop spans 17 amino acids. Incomplete CDR3 DNA: TGTGCCAGTAGCGGAACCGGGACAAGGAGCTCTGGAAACACA. As protein: CASSGTGTRSSGNT. The complete CDR3 protein is CASSGTGTRSSGNTIYF.

Turning to this clone: The CDR3 end is not reached by the read, which stops 3 residues before it; the germline J gene fills it in. The chain has TRBV20-1 and TRBJ2-1; 7 bases line up with TRBD1. The CDR3 contains 15 residues. Trimming cost V 3 bases and J 2 bases; bases outside gene matches: 7. Germline CDR1 is DFQATT and CDR2 is SNEGSKA (reference sequence). The sequenced part of the CDR3 DNA is TGCAGTGCTAGGTCTGGGACAGCAGCCTACAATGAG. It yields the protein CSARSGTAAYNE. The complete CDR3 sequence is CSARSGTAAYNEQFF.

As regards this clone: The read falls 3 residues short of the CDR3 end, and the missing part is taken from the germline J gene. V is TRBV19 and J is TRBJ1-1; D uncertain. Trimming took 3 bases from V and 5 from J, leaving 10 bases between them. Looked up from germline, CDR1 is LNHDA and CDR2 is SQIVND (reference sequence). This CDR3 is 13 amino acids long. CDR3: CASSIQMWTEAFF. Partial CDR3 DNA: TGTGCCAGTAGTATTCAGATGTGGACTGAA.

A note on this clone: The CDR3 extends 3 residues past the end of the read, so its final part is completed from the germline J gene. This chain joins TRBV19 and TRBJ1-2, with D perhaps matching TRBD1 (5 bases). Trimming stripped 6 bases from V and 4 bases from J, with 18 bases between. The CDR3 totals 15 residues. Germline CDR1 LNHDA, CDR2 SQIVND (reference sequence). The CDR3 reads CASSPDPGVFYGYTF. The CDR3 bases that were read are TGTGCCAGTAGCCCCGACCCGGGGGTATTCTATGGC.

This clone is classed as medium-sized by frequency. Read coverage stops 3 residues before the CDR3 terminus; the germline J gene supplies the remainder. The J gene is TRBJ1-1, the V gene TRBV29-1; D remains ambiguous. V was cut by 6 bases and J by 1 base, with 9 bases left in between. The CDR3 consists of 12 residues. Germline CDR1 is SQVTM and CDR2 is ANQGSEA. The part of the CDR3 DNA that was read is TGCAGCGTGCGTAGCGGGAACACTGAA. It is translated as CSVRSGNTE. The whole CDR3 region reads CSVRSGNTEAFF.

The CDR3 is CASSFGERSPLHF. Incomplete CDR3 DNA: TGTGCCAGCAGCTTCGGGGAGCGTTCACCC. The genes are TRBV7-9 and TRBJ1-6; D not resolved. The DNA ends 3 residues before the CDR3 does, and the rest of the CDR3 is filled in from the germline J gene. CDR1 is SEHNR and CDR2 is FQNEAQ in the germline V gene (reference sequence). The V and J ends lost 3 bases and 9 bases respectively, with 9 bases between them. This CDR3 region has 13 residues.

Note on this clone: The CDR3 end lies 3 residues beyond the end of the read and is filled in from the germline J gene. The V gene is TRBV2, the J gene TRBJ1-2, with TRBD1 matching over 7 bases. This CDR3 spans 14 amino acids. V was pared by 7 bases and J by 4 bases, with 9 bases of the junction left unmatched. CDR1 and CDR2 (germline): SNHLY, FYNNEI. CDR3 sequence reads: CASTDTGQFYGYTF. The DNA read from the CDR3 is TGTGCCAGCACCGACACGGGACAGTTCTATGGC.

Concerning this clone: The sequence runs out 3 residues before the end of the CDR3; the remainder is reconstructed from the germline J gene. The rearrangement joins TRBV20-1 to TRBJ2-3; TRBD2 matches 9 bases. The CDR3 has 15 amino acids. CDR1 is DFQATT and CDR2 is SNEGSKA in the germline V gene (reference sequence). V dropped 1 base and J dropped 2; count of bases not matched to a gene: 4. The CDR3 is CSARGSGRYTDTQYF. Partial CDR3 DNA: TGCAGTGCTAGAGGAAGCGGGAGGTACACAGATACG.

Turning to this clone: The read halts 3 residues ahead of the CDR3 end, with the missing end drawn from the germline J gene. The chain uses TRBV19 and TRBJ1-1, with a tentative D call TRBD1 (6 bases). Trimming shortened V by 3 bases and J by 0 bases, and 8 bases separated the two germline ends. The CDR3 covers 14 residues. Germline V gene sequence: CDR1 LNHDA, CDR2 SQIVND (reference sequence). CDR3 DNA (partial): TGTGCCAGTAGTATTGGACAGATGAACACTGAA. The encoded protein is CASSIGQMNTE. The full CDR3 reads CASSIGQMNTEAFF.

In the case of this clone: Read data end 3 residues before the CDR3 end; the end is taken from the germline J gene. The V gene is TRBV20-1, the J gene TRBJ2-6; possible D gene TRBD2, 6 bases. V was cut by 5 bases and J by 2 bases, with 16 bases left in between. The CDR3 is 16 residues long. Germline assignment: CDR1 DFQATT and CDR2 SNEGSKA (reference sequence). The part of the CDR3 DNA that was read is TGCAGTGCTGGGACTTCAAACCCCACTGGGGCCAACGTC. Amino acids: CSAGTSNPTGANV. The CDR3 in its entirety is CSAGTSNPTGANVLTF.

Note on this clone: The CDR3 end is not reached by the read, which stops 3 residues before it; the germline J gene fills it in. The rearrangement joins TRBV7-8 to TRBJ2-2, with TRBD1 identical over 11 bases. The CDR3 is 16 residues long. CDR1 SGHVS and CDR2 FQNEAQ come from the germline V gene. The J segment lost 4 bases and the V segment lost 4 bases, leaving 5 bases of the junction unmatched. The sequenced part of the CDR3 DNA is TGTGCCAGCAGCTCTGGACAGGGGGCGGTCACCGGGGAG. Protein sequence: CASSSGQGAVTGE. The entire CDR3 is CASSSGQGAVTGELFF.

The CDR3 here is CASSLDRGGEKLFF. CDR3 DNA, as far as it was read: TGTGCCAGCAGCCTGGACAGGGGTGGAGAAAAA. The chain uses TRBV5-5 and TRBJ1-4; 9 bases are shared with TRBD1. The read stops 3 residues short of the end of the CDR3; the missing end is completed from the germline J gene. Germline V gene lookup returns CDR1 SGHKS and CDR2 YYEKEE (reference sequence). Losses at the gene ends were 4 bases for V and 8 bases for J; bases not matched to a gene: 6. The CDR3 contains 14 residues.

With regard to this clone: The CDR3 end falls 3 residues outside the read, so it is completed with the germline J gene. The J gene is TRBJ2-2, the V gene TRBV18; D is tentatively TRBD1 or TRBD2 (5 bases each). The CDR3 runs 15 residues. Germline CDR1 KGHSH, CDR2 LQKENI. The DNA read from the CDR3 is TGTGCCAGCTCACCAGAGGGCAGGGCCGGATCACCG. It codes for CASSPEGRAGSP. The whole CDR3 protein reads CASSPEGRAGSPLFF.

With respect to this clone: The read stops 3 residues short of the end of the CDR3; the missing end is completed from the germline J gene. This rearrangement joins TRBV6-1 to TRBJ2-5; D is possibly TRBD2 (5 bases). From germline, CDR1 is MNHNS and CDR2 SASEGT. Trimming cost V 4 bases and J 2 bases, with 8 bases left between them. This CDR3 comprises 13 residues. This CDR3 reads CASSVDFQETQYF. CDR3 bases read: TGTGCCAGCAGTGTGGACTTTCAAGAGACC.

Comments on this clone: The CDR3 end falls 3 residues outside the read, so it is completed with the germline J gene. V is TRBV19 and J is TRBJ1-2, with D tentatively TRBD1 (5 bases). Per germline, CDR1 LNHDA and CDR2 SQIVND (reference sequence). V dropped 3 bases and J dropped 3 bases, with 14 bases sitting between them. The CDR3 is made up of 15 amino acids. CDR3 loop: CASSISSRGDYGYTF. Partial CDR3 DNA: TGTGCCAGTAGTATTTCCTCCCGAGGGGACTATGGC. Using reference TRBV19 and TRBJ1-2 for the parts outside the CDR3, the full variable domain is DGGITQSPKYLFRKEGQNVTLSCEQNLNHDAMYWYRQDPGQGLRLIYYSQIVNDFQKGDIAEGYSVSREKKESFPLTVTSAQKNPTAFYLCASSISSRGDYGYTFGSGTRLTVV.